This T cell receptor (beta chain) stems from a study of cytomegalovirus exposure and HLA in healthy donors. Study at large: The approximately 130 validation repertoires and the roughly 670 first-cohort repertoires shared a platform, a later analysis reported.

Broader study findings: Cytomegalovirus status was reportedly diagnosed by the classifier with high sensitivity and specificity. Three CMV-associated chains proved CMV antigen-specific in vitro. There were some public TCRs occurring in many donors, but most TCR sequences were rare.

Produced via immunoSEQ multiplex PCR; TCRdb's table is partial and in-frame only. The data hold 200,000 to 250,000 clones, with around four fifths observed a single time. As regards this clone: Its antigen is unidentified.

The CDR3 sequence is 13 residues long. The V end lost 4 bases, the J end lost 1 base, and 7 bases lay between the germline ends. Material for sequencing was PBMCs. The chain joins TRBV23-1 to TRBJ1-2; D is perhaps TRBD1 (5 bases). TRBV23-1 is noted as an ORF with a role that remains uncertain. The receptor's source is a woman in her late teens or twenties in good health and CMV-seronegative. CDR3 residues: CASSRDSNYGYTF. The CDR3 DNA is TGCGCCAGCAGTCGAGACAGTAACTATGGCTACACCTTC.